This T cell receptor (beta chain) was retrieved from a study of T cell repertoires in cytomegalovirus infection. Study-wide context: Public TCR beta signature analysis indicated the presence of both CMV infection and matching HLA type. Overall study findings and caveats: Cumulative frequency of public TCR beta families picked out carriers of CMV plus the relevant HLA.

The V end lost 3 bases, the J end lost 1 base, and 4 bases lay between the germline ends. The CDR3 loop spans 13 amino acids. Germline-derived CDR1 and CDR2 are SEHNR and FQNEAQ (reference sequence). Concerning this clonotype: The antigen is unknown. One base away lies a much larger clone, so this may be a sequencing read error.

TCRdb re-called the reads through MiXCR, storing one row per CDR3 protein. The sample consists of fewer than 200,000 distinct CDR3 sequences, approximately 15% of them appearing once. The chain has TRBV7-9 and TRBJ1-5; D is uncertain. The sequence was collected from a human donor in good health (CMV status not recorded). Some clones in this sample may be carry-over from other donors' samples. Specimen: PBMCs. The CDR3 region has the DNA TGTGCCAGCAGCTTCACCAGCAATCAGCCCCAGCATTTT. Translated, it gives CASSFTSNQPQHF.